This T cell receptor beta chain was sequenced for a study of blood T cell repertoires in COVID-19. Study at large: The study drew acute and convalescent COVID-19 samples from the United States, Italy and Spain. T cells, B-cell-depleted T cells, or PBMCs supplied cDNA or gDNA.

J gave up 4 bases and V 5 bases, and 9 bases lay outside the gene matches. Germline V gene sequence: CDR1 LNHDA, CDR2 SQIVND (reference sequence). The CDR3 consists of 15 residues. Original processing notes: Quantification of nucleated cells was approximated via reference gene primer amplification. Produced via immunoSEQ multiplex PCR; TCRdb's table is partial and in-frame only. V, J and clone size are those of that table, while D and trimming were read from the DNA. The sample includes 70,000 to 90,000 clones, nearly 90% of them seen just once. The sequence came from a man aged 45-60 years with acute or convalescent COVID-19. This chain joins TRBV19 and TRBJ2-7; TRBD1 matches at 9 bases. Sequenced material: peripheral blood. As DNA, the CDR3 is TGTGCCAGTAGTCCCCGTGGGACAGGGTCATACGAGCAGTACTTC. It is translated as CASSPRGTGSYEQYF.